This TCR beta chain appears in the sequencing data of a study of vaccination effects on CD4 cells after COVID-19. This clone was detected once. Antigen unknown. Antigen-specific CD4+ T cells were expanded (with viral peptide pools) by the ViraFEST assay ahead of sequencing. Once cultured for 10 days, the cells underwent separation to obtain CD4+ T cells. BNT162b2 vaccine or mRNA-1273 vaccine was given to participants in two doses. None of the vaccinated had previously contracted SARS-CoV-2, and their nucleocapsid antibodies tested negative. In the cultures, half the medium was exchanged for IL-2 medium on days 3 and 7. The table came from immunoSEQ multiplex PCR; TCRdb's copy has only in-frame clones and leaves some out. The table has tens of thousands of clones, about 72% seen once. Study-wide results and caveats: Convalescent patients were scarce, and early post-infection timepoints were absent.

V dropped 2 bases and J dropped 1; count of bases not matched to a gene: 5. The CDR3 contains 17 residues. Germline V gene lookup returns CDR1 MGHRA and CDR2 YSYEKL. The chain joins TRBV4-1 to TRBJ2-3; TRBD2 agrees at 11 bases. Sequencing used CD4+ T cells from PBMCs cultured with HCoV-229E spike peptides, obtained after COVID-19 vaccination. The sequence derives from a human donor who received a COVID-19 vaccine. CDR3 amino acids: CASSQTLLAGGTDTQYF. CDR3 nucleotide sequence: TGCGCCAGCAGCCAAACACTACTAGCGGGGGGCACAGATACGCAGTATTTT.